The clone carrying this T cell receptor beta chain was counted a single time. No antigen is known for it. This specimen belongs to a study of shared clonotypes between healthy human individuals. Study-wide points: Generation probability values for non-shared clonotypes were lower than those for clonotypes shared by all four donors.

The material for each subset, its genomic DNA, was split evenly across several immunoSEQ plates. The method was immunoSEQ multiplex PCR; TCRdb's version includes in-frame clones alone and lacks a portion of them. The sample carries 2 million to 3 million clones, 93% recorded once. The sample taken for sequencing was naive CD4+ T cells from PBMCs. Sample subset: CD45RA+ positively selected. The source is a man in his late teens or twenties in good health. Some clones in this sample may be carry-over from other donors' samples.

This CDR3 is CASSFQTTVDEQFF. The DNA of the CDR3 is TGCGCCAGTTCCTTCCAGACGACGGTCGATGAGCAGTTCTTC. V usage is TRBV10-1 and J usage is TRBJ2-1, with D unclear. Germline V gene data show CDR1 as WNHNN and CDR2 as SYGVQD (reference sequence). The CDR3 extends over 14 amino acids. The V gene lost 9 bases and the J gene lost 8 bases, with 20 bases spanning the gap.